This TCR beta chain is from a study of cytomegalovirus exposure and HLA in healthy donors. On this clone itself: Its antigen remains unidentified.

V was pared by 4 bases and J by 7 bases, with 9 bases of the junction left unmatched. The CDR3 length is 16 residues. Per the germline V gene, CDR1 is SGDLS and CDR2 is YYNGEE. Regarding the study as a whole: After further analysis at a later stage, 16,951 TCR beta sequences were associated with HLA alleles at 0.05 false discovery rate. In vitro checks showed that a few CMV-associated chains really do target CMV antigens.

The study ran its PCR with 60 Vbeta and 13 Jbeta primers. Profiling relied on immunoSEQ multiplex PCR, and the TCRdb table lists in-frame clones only, not all of them. The sample has about 120,000 clones; more than 60% are singletons. The chain has TRBV9 and TRBJ2-1; 12 bases are shared with TRBD1. Sample: PBMCs. The receptor was derived from a female donor in good health and CMV-seronegative. The CDR3 region is CASSKGTGQGANEQFF. Here the CDR3 DNA reads TGTGCCAGCAGCAAAGGGACGGGACAGGGGGCAAATGAGCAGTTCTTC.